Sequencing of this T cell receptor (beta chain) was carried out in a study of beta chain features in type 1 diabetes. Study-level background: Patients looked much like healthy donors when it came to age, gender and cell yields.

All of the isolated RNA was reverse transcribed, so expressed TCRB transcripts were sequenced. Profiling relied on immunoSEQ multiplex PCR, and the TCRdb table lists in-frame clones only, not all of them. This sample yields over 150,000 clones, of which about 9.3% are seen a single time; more than 0.4% belongs to the top ten. The study's findings and limits: Across all four CD4+ subsets, people with type 1 diabetes showed modestly shorter TCRB CDR3s. cDNA-based sequencing might over-represent cells highly expressing TCR.

In this sample, this clone turned up a few times. Its antigen is currently unknown. CD4+ naive, central memory, regulatory and stem cell-like memory subsets were isolated by sorting on CD45RO/CCR7/CD25/CD127/CD95/CD27. Germline V gene lookup returns CDR1 SQVTM and CDR2 ANQGSEA. V was cut by 4 bases and J by 0 bases, with 10 bases left in between. This CDR3 spans 13 amino acids. The chain employs TRBV29-1 and TRBJ2-7; D perhaps matches TRBD2 (6 bases). The sample was central memory CD4+ T cells from blood. The TCR was taken from a man between 25 and 39 years old with type 1 diabetes. The CDR3 sequence: CSVVEGISYEQYF. CDR3 nucleotide sequence: TGCAGCGTTGTGGAGGGAATCTCCTACGAGCAGTACTTC.